This entry features one T cell receptor (beta chain) sequence. As to time point: 2015-2016 season, pre-vaccination. These data are taken from a study of follicular helper T cells after annual influenza vaccination. Germline CDR1 LNHDA, CDR2 SQIVND (reference sequence). The CDR3 runs 15 residues. V lost 11 bases and J lost 2; bases outside the gene matches: 12. TCRdb keeps only in-frame clones here, not all; method: immunoSEQ multiplex PCR. The data show some 10,000 clones, over 70% seen once. The TCR originated in an adult who received the influenza vaccine. The sequenced sample was CXCR5+ CD38- circulating T follicular helper cells from blood, obtained on the day of influenza vaccination. Sample subset: circulating Tfh, non-naive CD4+CXCR5+PD-1+ (ICOS+CD38+ or ICOS-CD38-). The chain carries TRBV19 and TRBJ2-3; 8 nucleotides align to TRBD1. The DNA of the CDR3 is TGTGCCGTTGGAGGACAGGGTCCTTTCACAGATACGCAGTATTTT. Amino acid sequence: CAVGGQGPFTDTQYF.